This T cell receptor beta chain was captured by sequencing in a study of T cell repertoires in cytomegalovirus infection. Note on this clonotype: Its antigen is currently unknown.

One entry per CDR3 protein results from TCRdb running MiXCR on the reads. The sample lists some 940,000 distinct CDR3 sequences, roughly 31% occurring once. Trimming removed 4 bases from V and 4 bases from J; junction bases left unmatched: 16. This CDR3 is 17 amino acids long. Germline V lookup: CDR1 SGDLS, CDR2 YYNGEE. The sequence came from a human donor in good health (CMV status not recorded). Some clones in this sample may be carry-over from other donors' samples. Sequencing used cultured CD8+ T cells from PBMCs, obtained from culture after CMV antigen stimulation. This chain uses TRBV9 with TRBJ2-5, with 7 bases matching TRBD2. CDR3 loop: CASSPERGGFWGETQYF. Here the CDR3 DNA reads TGTGCCAGCAGCCCTGAAAGGGGAGGGTTTTGGGGAGAGACCCAGTACTTC.